The T cell receptor beta chain under discussion was sequenced for a study of blood T cell repertoires in COVID-19. About the research overall: The origin of the acute and convalescent COVID-19 samples was the United States, Italy and Spain. In each case, the material was cDNA or gDNA derived from T cells, B-cell-depleted T cells, or PBMCs.

This table comes from immunoSEQ multiplex PCR, and its TCRdb copy is limited to in-frame clones, with some not included. The table includes fewer than 300,000 clones, about 89% detected once. The receptor was isolated from a man aged 40-55 years who had recovered from COVID-19. The sample consisted of peripheral blood.

The CDR3: CASRARGQSDTQYF. CDR3 coding DNA: TGTGCCAGCAGGGCCAGGGGGCAGTCAGATACGCAGTATTTT. This sequence joins TRBV27 and TRBJ2-3; 8 bases match TRBD1. V lost 6 bases and J lost 4; bases outside the gene matches: 6. Germline lookup yields CDR1 MNHEY and CDR2 SMNVEV (reference sequence). The CDR3 has 14 residues.